One and the same sample provided the 19 T cell receptor beta chains below, sequenced in a study of T cell responses to AZD1222 COVID-19 vaccine. Some clones are missing from TCRdb's copy, which holds only in-frame ones; the method was immunoSEQ multiplex PCR. The sample has 130,000 or so clones, approximately 94% seen once; the top ten hold around 6.6%. The specimen comprised peripheral blood, sampled on day 0 of AZD1222 vaccination. The receptor source for this set is an adult in good health.

The chain links TRBV7-9 to TRBJ2-7; possibly TRBD1 for D (5 bases). The V end lost 5 bases, the J end lost 0 bases, and 14 bases lay between the germline ends. The CDR3 is made up of 15 amino acids. Germline CDR1 SEHNR, CDR2 FQNEAQ (reference sequence). CDR3 region: CASSRQLSNSYEQYF. CDR3 nucleotide sequence: TGTGCCAGCAGCCGACAGCTTTCGAACTCCTACGAGCAGTACTTC. Variable domain in full (rest from reference TRBV7-9 and TRBJ2-7): DTGVSQNPRHKITKRGQNVTFRCDPISEHNRLYWYRQTLGQGPEFLTYFQNEAQLEKSRLLSDRFSAERPKGSFSTLEIQRTEQGDSAMYLCASSRQLSNSYEQYFGPGTRLTVT.

The chain has TRBV6-1 and TRBJ2-1; the D is unclear. Trimming removed 3 bases from V and 8 bases from J, with 20 bases in between. The CDR3 is 16 residues long. Germline CDR1 and CDR2: MNHNS and SASEGT. CDR3: CASSEGPGGLDHEQFF. CDR3 coding DNA: TGTGCCAGCAGTGAGGGCCCCGGTGGCCTCGACCATGAGCAGTTCTTC.

The table lists this clone with a count of one. The V gene is TRBV28, the J gene TRBJ1-2; 7 nucleotides align to TRBD1. CDR1 is MDHEN, CDR2 SYDVKM, per germline. The junction had 9 bases not matched to a gene; V was cut back by 5 bases and J by 6 bases. The CDR3 totals 14 residues. CDR3 sequence reads: CASSGRGVFNGYTF. The CDR3 DNA reads TGTGCCAGCAGTGGCAGGGGGGTGTTCAATGGCTACACCTTC.

The rearrangement uses TRBV11-2 and TRBJ2-4; 10 nucleotides align to TRBD1. Germline assignment: CDR1 SGHAT and CDR2 FQNNGV. The CDR3 totals 15 residues. With 5 bases clipped from V and 4 bases from J, the junction kept 5 bases outside the gene matches. The CDR3 DNA is TGTGCCAGCAGCGCCCGGGACAGGGGTAAAAACATTCAGTACTTC. This sequence encodes CASSARDRGKNIQYF.

The chain recombines TRBV18 with TRBJ1-3, with unresolved D. Trimming left V 1 base short and J 0 bases short, with 10 bases between. Germline CDR1 KGHSH, CDR2 LQKENI. The CDR3 runs 16 residues. CDR3 sequence: CASSPLDSDSGNTIYF. The CDR3, as DNA: TGTGCCAGCTCACCACTGGACTCCGACTCTGGAAACACCATATATTTT.

This clone is a singleton in its sample. This sequence joins TRBV9 and TRBJ2-1; TRBD2 matches 11 bases. The CDR3 spans 15 residues. Germline-derived CDR1 and CDR2 are SGDLS and YYNGEE. The trim removed 1 base at V and 3 bases at J, leaving 0 bases unmatched. The CDR3 loop is CASSVLAGGYNEQFF. The DNA for the CDR3 is TGTGCCAGCAGCGTACTAGCGGGAGGCTACAATGAGCAGTTCTTC.

Comments on this clone: The sample carries other DNA sequences with the same CDR3. This sequence joins TRBV7-9 and TRBJ2-7; D uncertain. The CDR3 extends over 11 amino acids. V lost 1 base and J 5 bases, leaving 3 bases between the germline ends. Germline values: CDR1 SEHNR, CDR2 FQNEAQ (reference sequence). The DNA for the CDR3 is TGTGCCAGCAGCTTAGTAGACGAGCAGTACTTC. Protein product: CASSLVDEQYF.

The chain recombines TRBV19 with TRBJ1-2; 7 positions agree with TRBD1. V gave up 7 bases and J gave up 0 bases; unmatched junction bases: 8. Germline V lookup: CDR1 LNHDA, CDR2 SQIVND (reference sequence). The length of the CDR3 is 15 residues. The CDR3 coding sequence is TGTGCCAGTACTACTGGGACAGCGACTAACTATGGCTACACCTTC. Its protein is CASTTGTATNYGYTF.

The J gene is TRBJ2-7, the V gene TRBV7-8; TRBD1 or TRBD2 may be the D gene (5 bases each). The CDR3 is 14 residues long. Trimming cost V 2 bases and J 0 bases, with 8 bases left between them. The germline V gene encodes CDR1 SGHVS and CDR2 FQNEAQ. In nucleotides, the CDR3 is TGTGCCAGCAGCTTAACCGGGACCTCCTACGAGCAGTACTTC. Its translation is CASSLTGTSYEQYF.

J is TRBJ1-4 and V is TRBV14; 7 bases line up with TRBD1. Germline CDR1 SGHDN, CDR2 FVKESK. The CDR3 is 15 residues long. V lost 2 bases, J lost 8 bases, and 8 bases stayed unmatched. For the CDR3, the DNA is TGTGCCAGCAGCCAATCCAGGGGGATAGGCGAAAAACTGTTTTTT. Residues: CASSQSRGIGEKLFF. Combining the CDR3 with reference TRBV14 and TRBJ1-4 gives the whole variable domain EAGVTQFPSHSVIEKGQTVTLRCDPISGHDNLYWYRRVMGKEIKFLLHFVKESKQDESGMPNNRFLAERTGGTYSTLKVQPAELEDSGVYFCASSQSRGIGEKLFFGSGTQLSVL.

The chain recombines TRBV6-6 with TRBJ1-2; D may be TRBD1 (6 bases). Per germline, CDR1 MNHNY and CDR2 SVGAGI (reference sequence). The CDR3 totals 16 residues. V lost 6 bases and J 0 bases, leaving 17 bases between the germline ends. CDR3 loop: CASSRGRAFPNYGYTF. CDR3 bases: TGTGCCAGCAGCAGGGGTAGGGCTTTTCCTAACTATGGCTACACCTTC.

The genes are TRBV12-3 or TRBV12-4 and TRBJ2-5, with D tentatively TRBD1 (7 bases). Deletions cut 6 bases from V and 7 bases from J, with 12 bases between. The CDR3 contains 12 residues. CDR3 residues: CASRRQGGTQYF. In DNA, the CDR3 is TGTGCCAGCAGGCGACAGGGAGGGACCCAGTACTTC.

This clone was seen once. The gene calls are TRBV7-8 and TRBJ2-3; D gene ambiguous. Deletions cut 4 bases from V and 4 bases from J, with 15 bases between. Germline CDR1 SGHVS, CDR2 FQNEAQ. This CDR3 contains 15 residues. This chain's CDR3 is CASSSIVQLADTQYF. CDR3 bases: TGTGCCAGCAGCTCAATAGTTCAGTTGGCAGATACGCAGTATTTT.

This chain uses TRBV7-8 with TRBJ1-2; TRBD1 aligns across 9 bases. This CDR3 comprises 14 residues. CDR1 and CDR2 (germline): SGHVS, FQNEAQ. The V gene end was trimmed by 5 bases and the J gene end by 3 bases; junction bases not matched to a gene: 4. The DNA of the CDR3 is TGTGCCAGCAGCCCCTGGGACAGGGACTATGGCTACACCTTC. Translation: CASSPWDRDYGYTF.

The rearrangement uses TRBV6-7 and TRBJ2-7; TRBD1 is a possible D gene (6 bases). Being an ORF, TRBV6-7 has a function that is uncertain. CDR3 length: 16 residues. The V and J ends lost 2 bases and 3 bases respectively, with 17 bases between them. This CDR3 is CASSYPHRDTSYEQYF. The CDR3 coding sequence is TGTGCCAGCAGTTACCCCCACCGGGACACAAGCTACGAGCAGTACTTC.

In DNA, the CDR3 is TGTGCCAGCAGCCCCGGACTAGCGGGGATCTACGAGCAGTACTTC. Protein sequence: CASSPGLAGIYEQYF. The chain uses TRBV6-5 and TRBJ2-7; 12 bases are a match to TRBD2. With 6 bases clipped from V and 3 bases from J, the junction kept 6 bases outside the gene matches. Germline CDR1 is MNHEY and CDR2 is SVGAGI. This CDR3 has 15 residues.

V usage is TRBV6-2 or TRBV6-3 and J usage is TRBJ1-2; no clear D gene. CDR1 is MNHEY, CDR2 SVGEGT, per germline. Trimming took off 2 bases at V and 8 bases at J, with 15 bases between the two ends. CDR3 size: 14 residues. The CDR3 loop is CASSYEAVASGYTF. CDR3 sequence (DNA): TGTGCCAGCAGTTACGAAGCAGTGGCGAGCGGCTACACCTTC.

J is TRBJ2-5 and V is TRBV11-1; TRBD1 is a possible D gene (6 bases). CDR1 is SGHAT, CDR2 FQDESV, per germline (reference sequence). The CDR3 sequence is 15 residues long. Deletions cut 3 bases from V and 4 bases from J, with 15 bases between. The CDR3 sequence is CASSFTGTRLETQYF. The CDR3 DNA sequence: TGTGCCAGCAGCTTCACGGGGACAAGGTTAGAGACCCAGTACTTC.

In this sample, this clone turned up once. The chain recombines TRBV10-2 with TRBJ1-1, with 8 bases identical to TRBD1. The germline gives CDR1 WSHSY, CDR2 SAAADI. There are 12 residues in the CDR3. V lost 6 bases and J lost 4; bases outside the gene matches: 1. This CDR3 reads CASRTGGTEAFF. As DNA, the CDR3 is TGCGCCAGCAGAACAGGGGGCACTGAAGCTTTCTTT.